A single sample is the source of the 4 T cell receptor beta chains below, sequenced in a study of blood T cell repertoires in COVID-19. Repertoires were generated with immunoSEQ multiplex PCR, while TCRdb's copy carries only in-frame clones and drops some. The sample records around 52,000 clones, roughly 82% being singletons. The specimen was peripheral blood. These receptors were collected from a woman older than 75 with acute or convalescent COVID-19.

The chain uses TRBV5-1 and TRBJ2-7; D is perhaps TRBD1 (6 bases). The V gene lost 0 bases and the J gene lost 3 bases, with 16 bases spanning the gap. The germline gives CDR1 SGHRS, CDR2 YFSETQ. This CDR3 has 16 residues. Here the CDR3 reads CASSLVRTAGYYEQYF. In nucleotides, the CDR3 is TGCGCCAGCAGCTTGGTTCGGACAGCCGGTTACTACGAGCAGTACTTC.

This chain joins TRBV4-1 and TRBJ2-2; 12 bases line up with TRBD1. The CDR3 contains 20 residues. Germline V gene sequence: CDR1 MGHRA, CDR2 YSYEKL. V was clipped by 1 base and J by 7 bases; unmatched bases: 16. The CDR3 is CASSQVFGRDRGRKGGELFF. Written as DNA, the CDR3 is TGCGCCAGCAGCCAAGTCTTTGGCCGGGACAGGGGGCGGAAAGGCGGGGAGCTGTTTTTT.

This clone was seen a few times. The chain has TRBV5-1 and TRBJ2-1; 9 bases map to TRBD2. With 1 base clipped from V and 6 bases from J, the junction kept 11 bases outside the gene matches. The length of the CDR3 is 17 residues. Per germline, CDR1 SGHRS and CDR2 YFSETQ. Written as DNA, the CDR3 is TGCGCCAGCAGCTTGTCTAGCGGGGTCAAGAGGACCAATGAGCAGTTCTTC. Translated: CASSLSSGVKRTNEQFF. Full variable domain (outside the CDR3, taken from reference TRBV5-1 and TRBJ2-1): KAGVTQTPRYLIKTRGQQVTLSCSPISGHRSVSWYQQTPGQGLQFLFEYFSETQRNKGNFPGRFSGRQFSNSRSEMNVSTLELGDSALYLCASSLSSGVKRTNEQFFGPGTRLTVL.

The chain employs TRBV5-1 and TRBJ1-2; D is ambiguous. The CDR3 has 13 amino acids. Trimming shortened V by 0 bases and J by 6 bases, and 9 bases separated the two germline ends. CDR1 SGHRS and CDR2 YFSETQ come from the germline V gene. The CDR3 protein is CASSLDTPHGYTF. Here the CDR3 DNA reads TGCGCCAGCAGCTTGGACACCCCTCATGGCTACACCTTC.